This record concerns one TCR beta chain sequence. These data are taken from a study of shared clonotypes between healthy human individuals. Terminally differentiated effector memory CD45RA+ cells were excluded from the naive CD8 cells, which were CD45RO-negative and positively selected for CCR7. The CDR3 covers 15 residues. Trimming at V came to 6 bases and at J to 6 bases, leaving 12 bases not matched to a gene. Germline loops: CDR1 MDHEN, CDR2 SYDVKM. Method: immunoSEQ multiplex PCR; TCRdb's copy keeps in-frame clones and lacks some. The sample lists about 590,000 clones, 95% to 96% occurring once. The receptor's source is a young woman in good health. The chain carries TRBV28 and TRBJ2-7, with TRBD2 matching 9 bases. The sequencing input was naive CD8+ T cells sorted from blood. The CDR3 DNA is TGTGCCAGCAGCTTTTATAGCGGGGGAGCCGGCGAGCAGTACTTC. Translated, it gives CASSFYSGGAGEQYF.